The clone carrying this T cell receptor (beta chain) occurred a few times. This CDR3 has 14 amino acids. Looked up from germline, CDR1 is SGHAT and CDR2 is FQNNGV. The V segment lost 2 bases and the J segment 5 bases; nucleotides outside the gene matches: 6. These data belong to a study of blood T cell repertoires in COVID-19. At the level of the study: COVID-19 samples collected from the United States, Italy and Spain covered acute and convalescent phases. The cDNA or gDNA used as material had been derived from T cells, B-cell-depleted T cells, or PBMCs.

Under the authors' procedure: Reference gene primers were amplified, and this amplification served to estimate nucleated cell counts. Method: immunoSEQ multiplex PCR; TCRdb's copy keeps in-frame clones and lacks some. V and J calls and clone size are as listed in that table; D and trimming were resolved from the DNA. The top ten clones hold roughly 15% of a sample with fewer than 50,000 clones, 86% of them seen once. This sequence was found in a human donor in a cohort sampled during active COVID-19. Sequencing was done on a sample of peripheral blood. V is TRBV11-2 and J is TRBJ2-7, with 7 bases aligning to TRBD2. The DNA for the CDR3 is TGTGCCAGCAGCTTAAGTGGGGGGGTCAACGAGCAGTACTTC. Protein sequence: CASSLSGGVNEQYF.